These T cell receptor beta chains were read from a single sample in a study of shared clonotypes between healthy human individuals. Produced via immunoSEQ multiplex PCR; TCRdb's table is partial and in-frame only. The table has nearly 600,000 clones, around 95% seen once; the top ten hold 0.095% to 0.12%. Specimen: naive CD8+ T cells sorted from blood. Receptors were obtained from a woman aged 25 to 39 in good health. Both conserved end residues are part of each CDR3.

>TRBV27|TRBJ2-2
CASSFVGGTGELFF
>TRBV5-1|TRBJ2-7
CASSLVPATYEQYF
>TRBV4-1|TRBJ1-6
CASSQDPGINSPLHF
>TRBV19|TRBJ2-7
CASSPGSLAYEQYF
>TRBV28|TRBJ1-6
CASSLSPPQISYNSPLHF
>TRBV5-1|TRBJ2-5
CASSLVVGGQETQYF
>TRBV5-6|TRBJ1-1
CASSLSLDTEAFF
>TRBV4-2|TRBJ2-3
CASSPIIRSSASTDTQYF
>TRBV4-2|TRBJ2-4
CASSPFGLAGSKLAKNIQYF
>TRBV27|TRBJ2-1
CASSPGLAGGDYNEQFF
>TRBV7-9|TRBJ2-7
CASSPWSGEAYEQYF
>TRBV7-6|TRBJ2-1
CASSLENNEQFF
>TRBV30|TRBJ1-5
CAWSGGYQPQHF